The sequence of this TCR beta chain was determined in a study of OX40 agonist ivuxolimab in advanced cancers. With respect to the entire study: Ivuxolimab was a fully human IgG2 agonistic monoclonal antibody targeting the costimulatory receptor OX40 (CD134). Intravenous ivuxolimab was administered to patients every 2 weeks at six dose levels: 0.01, 0.1, 0.3, 1.5, 3 and 10 mg/kg. Of the roughly 52 patients in dose escalation, some 19 had hepatocellular carcinoma, some 15 had melanoma, 9 had renal cell carcinoma and 9 had head and neck cancer. In the dose-escalation cohort, 75% to 85% of patients were male, and the mean age was roughly 56 years with a range of roughly 23 to 79. Prior anti-PD-1, anti-PD-L1 or anti-CTLA-4 therapy was permitted, and checkpoint inhibitors had been received by roughly 42% of dose-escalation patients. Partial responses occurred in three dose-escalation patients, of whom one had hepatocellular carcinoma and two had cutaneous melanoma. The point of sequencing TCRbeta in the periphery was to test whether ivuxolimab changed TCR sequence diversity and drove clonal T-cell expansion. The paper covers the monotherapy dose-escalation part of the phase I ivuxolimab trial, which included N = 52 patients. On the study overall, not on this receptor specifically: Low levels of normalized T-cell clonal expansion were also seen in some nonresponding patients. At doses of 0.1 to 3.0 mg/kg, clonal expansion of both CD4+ and CD8+ T cells in blood was seen between baseline and week 6. After ivuxolimab, expanded clones were on average more numerous among CD8+ T cells than among CD4+ T cells. The antigen specificity of the peripheral T cells that underwent clonal expansion was not determined. In the 0.1-3.0 mg/kg groups, partial responders had among the lowest normalized peripheral clonal expansion, particularly in CD8+ T cells.

The CDR3 numbers 14 residues from cysteine through phenylalanine. This entry keeps only the CDR3 DNA: 42 bases, framed from base 1. V has 4 bases trimmed and J has 5 bases trimmed; junction bases matching no gene number 7. Based on the germline V gene, the CDR1 and CDR2 sequences are SGDLS and YYNGEE. Comment on this clone: Its antigen is not yet known. No qualities accompany the bases; no much larger clone lies one base away.

Patients with a history of autoimmune disease or receiving systemic immunosuppression were excluded from the trial. Peripheral blood for TCR sequencing was drawn from every dose cohort at baseline, at cycle 4 day 1 and at cycle 7 day 1. Samples came from an open-label, multicenter, first-in-human phase I dose-escalation trial of ivuxolimab. The trial enrolled adults with locally advanced or metastatic head and neck squamous cell, hepatocellular, melanoma or renal cell carcinoma. CD4+ and CD8+ T cells were sorted separately from peripheral blood before TCR sequencing. To sequence the TCRbeta CDR3 region, genomic DNA was isolated from the sorted cells. TCRbeta CDR3 regions were sequenced using the immunoSEQ Assay. TCRdb limited this immuneACCESS table to in-frame rearrangements with V and J called. A share of clones is missing; checked studies link under half to unresolved V genes, and the rest is unexplained. The sample table holds 20,000 to 30,000 clones, of which more than 80% were seen once. The ten largest clonotypes hold 34% of the sample.

The material sequenced was CD4+ or CD8+ T cells sorted from blood, taken in a trial of the OX40 agonist ivuxolimab. The chain couples TRBV9 to TRBJ2-5, with TRBD2 matching 8 junction bases. The receptor's source is an adult with an advanced solid tumor such as melanoma, head and neck, liver or kidney cancer. The CDR3 corresponds to CASSSGGALETQYF. At the DNA level, the sequence is TGTGCCAGCAGCTCGGGGGGGGCGTTGGAGACCCAGTACTTC.